There are many counts of the clone carrying this T cell receptor (beta chain). Its specificity is unknown. These data come from a study of CD8 T cells in ankylosing spondylitis. Whole-study findings and limits: Reactive arthritis synovial fluid and blood previously showed some of these motif variants. Disease-linked clones reportedly concentrated significantly in matched ankylosing spondylitis synovial fluid. Seemingly characteristic of ankylosing spondylitis blood was a TCR beta motif consisting of about 8 highly homologous variants. CD8+ disease-linked clones were present at relatively low frequencies in blood.

Libraries for TCR beta were made by quantitative 5'-RACE with molecular barcodes. MiXCR, run by TCRdb on the 5' RACE reads, gives a single entry per CDR3 protein. The sample lists 200,000 to 250,000 distinct CDR3 sequences, roughly 6.6% occurring once. This CDR3 has 17 amino acids. Germline assignment: CDR1 SGDLS and CDR2 YYNGEE. Trimming cost V 0 bases and J 2 bases, with 15 bases left between them. Sequenced material: blood, either unsorted or a sorted T cell fraction (not recorded which). The receptor was derived from a male donor with ankylosing spondylitis. The rearrangement uses TRBV9 and TRBJ1-5; D is uncertain. DNA for the CDR3: TGTGCCAGCAGCGTAGAGGCTACCCTGGTCGGCAATCAGCCCCAGCATTTT. Translating gives CASSVEATLVGNQPQHF.